This TCR beta chain appears in the sequencing data of a study of T-cell reconstitution after alpha-beta-depleted transplantation in children (dated by TCRdb to about 2016). Context from the whole study: Using TCR repertoire profiling, the study followed T-cell immune reconstitution in a quantitative way in children after TCRalphabeta/CD19-depleted allogeneic hematopoietic cell transplantation.

This clonotype has at least ten counts. Its antigen specificity is not known. One base away there is no much larger clone; base qualities are not given. The library came from PCR. The instrument given in TCRdb is Illumina HiSeq 2500. TCR library preparation used molecular barcoding, with unique molecular identifiers applied to normalize quantification of the TCRbeta repertoire. The public reads were reanalyzed by TCRdb: fastp trimming at Q25, MiXCR alignment, in-frame beta chains only. Rows with one shared CDR3 protein collapse into an entry with the most common genes and DNA. Counted in this sample were approximately 93,000 distinct CDR3 sequences; 8% to 9% of them appeared once. Of the sample, approximately 7% is held by the ten largest clones. The CDR3, from cysteine to phenylalanine, totals 19 residues. Only the CDR3 part of the read is kept: 57 bases, read in frame from the first base. Trimming removed 2 bases from V and 6 bases from J; the gene matches leave 19 bases unexplained.

The rearrangement joined TRBV12-3 or TRBV12-4 to TRBJ2-3, with TRBD2 identical over 8 junction bases. The specimen was PBMCs from the stem cell graft donor, collected from the stem cell graft. The clonotype was recovered from a human donor who donated a stem cell graft to a child with congenital amegakaryocytic thrombocytopenia. In nucleotides, the sequence is TGTGCCAGCAGTTTATTGGGTGACCCGCGGCTAGCGGGTGGGGATACGCAGTATTTT. Its coded protein is CASSLLGDPRLAGGDTQYF.